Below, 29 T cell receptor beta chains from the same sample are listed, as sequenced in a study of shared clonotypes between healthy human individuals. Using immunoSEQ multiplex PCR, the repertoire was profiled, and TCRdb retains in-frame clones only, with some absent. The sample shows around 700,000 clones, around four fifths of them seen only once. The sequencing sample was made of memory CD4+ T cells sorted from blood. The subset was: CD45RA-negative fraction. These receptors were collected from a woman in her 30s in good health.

The CDR3 loop reads CASSLGGAGGNTIYF. The CDR3 region has the DNA TGCGCCAGCAGCTTGGGAGGGGCTGGAGGAAACACCATATATTTT. V usage is TRBV5-1 and J usage is TRBJ1-3, with D possibly TRBD1 on 5 matching bases. Germline loops: CDR1 SGHRS, CDR2 YFSETQ. This CDR3 spans 15 amino acids. Deletions cut 0 bases from V and 4 bases from J, with 11 bases between.

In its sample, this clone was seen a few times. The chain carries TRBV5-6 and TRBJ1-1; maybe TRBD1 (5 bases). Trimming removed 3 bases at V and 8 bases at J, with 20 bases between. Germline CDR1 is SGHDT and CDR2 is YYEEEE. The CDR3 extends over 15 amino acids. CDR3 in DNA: TGTGCCAGCAGCTCGCAATGGACCAGGGACCGAGAAGCTTTCTTT. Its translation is CASSSQWTRDREAFF.

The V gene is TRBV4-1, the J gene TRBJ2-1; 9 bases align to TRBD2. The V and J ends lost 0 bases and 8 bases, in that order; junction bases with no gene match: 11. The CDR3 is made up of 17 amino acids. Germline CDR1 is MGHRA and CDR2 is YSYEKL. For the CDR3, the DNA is TGCGCCAGCAGCCAAGACCCGAACCTAGCGGGATGGGATGAGCAGTTCTTC. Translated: CASSQDPNLAGWDEQFF.

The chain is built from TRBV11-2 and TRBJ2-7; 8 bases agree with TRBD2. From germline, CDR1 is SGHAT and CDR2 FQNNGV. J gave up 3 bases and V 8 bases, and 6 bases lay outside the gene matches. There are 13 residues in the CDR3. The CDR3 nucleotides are TGTGCCAGCCTCGGGGGGGGAGTCTACGAGCAGTACTTC. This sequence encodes CASLGGGVYEQYF.

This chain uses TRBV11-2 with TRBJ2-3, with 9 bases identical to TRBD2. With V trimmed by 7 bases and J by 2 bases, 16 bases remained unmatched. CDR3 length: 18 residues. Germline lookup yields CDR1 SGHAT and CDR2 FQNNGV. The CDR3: CASTRGRGGREPTDTQYF. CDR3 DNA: TGTGCCAGCACCCGGGGCCGTGGCGGGAGGGAGCCCACAGATACGCAGTATTTT.

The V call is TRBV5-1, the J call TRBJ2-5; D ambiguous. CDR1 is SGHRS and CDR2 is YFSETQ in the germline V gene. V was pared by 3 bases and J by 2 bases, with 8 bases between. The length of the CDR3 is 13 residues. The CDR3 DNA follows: TGCGCCAGCAGCTCCCGCTATCAAGAGACCCAGTACTTC. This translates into CASSSRYQETQYF.

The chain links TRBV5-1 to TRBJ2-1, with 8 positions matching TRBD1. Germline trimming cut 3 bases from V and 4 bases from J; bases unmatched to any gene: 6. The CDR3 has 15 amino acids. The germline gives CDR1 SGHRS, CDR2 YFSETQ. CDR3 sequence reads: CASSYADRDYNEQFF. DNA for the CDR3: TGCGCCAGCAGCTACGCGGACAGGGATTACAATGAGCAGTTCTTC.

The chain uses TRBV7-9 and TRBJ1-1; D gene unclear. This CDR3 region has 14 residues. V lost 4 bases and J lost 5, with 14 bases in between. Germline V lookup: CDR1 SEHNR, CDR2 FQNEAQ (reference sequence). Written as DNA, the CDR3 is TGTGCCAGCAGCTCGTGGACCCTTTTAACTGAAGCTTTCTTT. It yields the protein CASSSWTLLTEAFF.

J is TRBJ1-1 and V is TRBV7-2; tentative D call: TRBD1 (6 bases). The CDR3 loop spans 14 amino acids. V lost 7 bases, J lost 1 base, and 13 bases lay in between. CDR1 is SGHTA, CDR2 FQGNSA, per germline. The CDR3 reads CASTIRTANTEAFF. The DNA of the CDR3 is TGTGCCAGCACCATACGGACAGCGAACACTGAAGCTTTCTTT.

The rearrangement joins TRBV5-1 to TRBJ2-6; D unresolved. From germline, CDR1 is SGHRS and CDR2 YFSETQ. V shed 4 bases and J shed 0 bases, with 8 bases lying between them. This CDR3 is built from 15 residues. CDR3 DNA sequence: TGCGCCAGCAGCCGCCACCTCTCTGGGGCCAACGTCCTGACTTTC. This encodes CASSRHLSGANVLTF.

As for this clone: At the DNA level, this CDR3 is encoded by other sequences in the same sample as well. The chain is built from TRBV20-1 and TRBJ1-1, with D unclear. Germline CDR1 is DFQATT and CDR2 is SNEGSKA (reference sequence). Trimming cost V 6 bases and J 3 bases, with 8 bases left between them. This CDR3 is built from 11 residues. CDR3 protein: CSAVRDTEAFF. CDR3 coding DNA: TGCAGTGCCGTCCGGGACACTGAAGCTTTCTTT.

DNA of the CDR3: TGTGCCAGCAGCTCAAGACTAGCGGGAGGCAATGAGCAGTTCTTC. Translation: CASSSRLAGGNEQFF. This chain joins TRBV11-3 and TRBJ2-1; 13 bases line up with TRBD2. Germline-derived CDR1 and CDR2 are SGHNT and YENEEA. V lost 4 bases, J lost 6 bases, and 3 bases stayed unmatched. The CDR3 extends over 15 amino acids.

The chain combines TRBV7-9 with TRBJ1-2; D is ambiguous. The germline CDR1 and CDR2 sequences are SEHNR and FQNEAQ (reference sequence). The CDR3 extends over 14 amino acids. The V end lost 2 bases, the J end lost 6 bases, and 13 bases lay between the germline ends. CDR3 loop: CASSLSSGRDGYTF. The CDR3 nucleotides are TGTGCCAGCAGCTTAAGTTCAGGAAGGGATGGCTACACCTTC.

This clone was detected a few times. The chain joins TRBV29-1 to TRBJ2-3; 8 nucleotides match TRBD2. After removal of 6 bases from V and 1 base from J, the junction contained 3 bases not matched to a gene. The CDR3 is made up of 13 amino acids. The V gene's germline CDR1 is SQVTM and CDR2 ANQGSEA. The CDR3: CSVTTSGTDTQYF. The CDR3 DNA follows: TGCAGCGTCACGACTAGCGGCACAGATACGCAGTATTTT.

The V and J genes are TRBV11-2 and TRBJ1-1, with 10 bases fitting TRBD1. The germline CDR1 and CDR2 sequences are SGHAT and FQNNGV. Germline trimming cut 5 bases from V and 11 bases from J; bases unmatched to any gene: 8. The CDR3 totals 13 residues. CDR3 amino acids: CASSTRQGARAFF. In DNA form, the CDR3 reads TGTGCCAGCAGCACCCGACAGGGGGCGCGTGCTTTCTTT.

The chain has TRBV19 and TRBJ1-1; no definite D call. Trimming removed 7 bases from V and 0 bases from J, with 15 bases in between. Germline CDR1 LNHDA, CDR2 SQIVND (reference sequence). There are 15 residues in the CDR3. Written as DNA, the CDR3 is TGTGCCAGTACGCCCGGAGGAGGGCTGAACACTGAAGCTTTCTTT. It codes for CASTPGGGLNTEAFF.

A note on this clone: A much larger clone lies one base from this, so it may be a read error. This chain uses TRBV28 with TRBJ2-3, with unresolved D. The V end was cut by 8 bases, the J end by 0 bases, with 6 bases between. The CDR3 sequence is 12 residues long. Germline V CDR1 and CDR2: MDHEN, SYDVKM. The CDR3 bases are TGTGCCAGCGTCTCTAGCACAGATACGCAGTATTTT. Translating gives CASVSSTDTQYF.

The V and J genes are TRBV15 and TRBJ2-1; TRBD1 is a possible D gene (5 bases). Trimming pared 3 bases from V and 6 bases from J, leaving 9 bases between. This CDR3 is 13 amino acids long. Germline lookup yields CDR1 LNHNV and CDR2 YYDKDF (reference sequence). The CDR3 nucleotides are TGTGCCACCAGCAGCGGACAAGGCAATGAGCAGTTCTTC. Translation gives CATSSGQGNEQFF.

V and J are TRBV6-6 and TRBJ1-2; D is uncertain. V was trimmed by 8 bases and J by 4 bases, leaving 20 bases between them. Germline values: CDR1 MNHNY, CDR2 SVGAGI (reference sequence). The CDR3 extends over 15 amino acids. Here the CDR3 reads CASGPLNARRYGYTF. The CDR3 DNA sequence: TGTGCCAGCGGGCCTCTGAACGCTAGGCGCTATGGCTACACCTTC.

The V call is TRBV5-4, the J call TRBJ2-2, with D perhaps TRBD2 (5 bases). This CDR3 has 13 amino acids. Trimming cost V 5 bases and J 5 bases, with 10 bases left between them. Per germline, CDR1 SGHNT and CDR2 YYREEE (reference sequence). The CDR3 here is CASSRENTGELFF. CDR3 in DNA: TGTGCCAGCAGTAGGGAGAATACCGGGGAGCTGTTTTTT.

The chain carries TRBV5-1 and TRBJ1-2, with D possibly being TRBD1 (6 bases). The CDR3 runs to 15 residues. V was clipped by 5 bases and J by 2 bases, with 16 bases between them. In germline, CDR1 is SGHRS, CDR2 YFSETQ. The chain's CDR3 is CASRGGQVANYGYTF. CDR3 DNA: TGCGCCAGCAGGGGGGGACAAGTCGCGAACTATGGCTACACCTTC.

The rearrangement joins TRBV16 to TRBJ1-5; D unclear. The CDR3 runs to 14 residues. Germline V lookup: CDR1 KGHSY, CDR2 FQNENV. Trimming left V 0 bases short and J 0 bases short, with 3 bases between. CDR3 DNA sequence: TGTGCCAGCAGCCAATCAGATAGCAATCAGCCCCAGCATTTT. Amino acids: CASSQSDSNQPQHF.

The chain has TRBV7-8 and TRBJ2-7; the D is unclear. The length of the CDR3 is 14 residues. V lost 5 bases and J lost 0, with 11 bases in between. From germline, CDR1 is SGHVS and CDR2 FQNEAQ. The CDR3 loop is CASSPMPSSYEQYF. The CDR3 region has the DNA TGTGCCAGCAGCCCTATGCCGAGCTCCTACGAGCAGTACTTC. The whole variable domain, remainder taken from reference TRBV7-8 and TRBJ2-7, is GAGVSQSPRYKVAKRGQDVALRCDPISGHVSLFWYQQALGQGPEFLTYFQNEAQLDKSGLPSDRFFAERPEGSVSTLKIQRTQQEDSAVYLCASSPMPSSYEQYFGPGTRLTVT.

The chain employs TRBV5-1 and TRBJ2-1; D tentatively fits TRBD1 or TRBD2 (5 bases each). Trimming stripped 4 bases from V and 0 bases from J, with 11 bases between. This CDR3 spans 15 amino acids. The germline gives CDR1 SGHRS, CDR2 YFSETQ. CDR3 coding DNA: TGCGCCAGCAGCACCCGGGACCACTCCTACAATGAGCAGTTCTTC. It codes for CASSTRDHSYNEQFF. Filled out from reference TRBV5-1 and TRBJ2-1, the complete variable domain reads KAGVTQTPRYLIKTRGQQVTLSCSPISGHRSVSWYQQTPGQGLQFLFEYFSETQRNKGNFPGRFSGRQFSNSRSEMNVSTLELGDSALYLCASSTRDHSYNEQFFGPGTRLTVL.

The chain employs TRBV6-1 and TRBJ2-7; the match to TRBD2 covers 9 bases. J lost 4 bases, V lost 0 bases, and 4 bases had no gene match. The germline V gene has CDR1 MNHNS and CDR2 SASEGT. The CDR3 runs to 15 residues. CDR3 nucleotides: TGTGCCAGCAGTGAAGCTAGCGGGAGCATTTACGAGCAGTACTTC. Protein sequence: CASSEASGSIYEQYF.

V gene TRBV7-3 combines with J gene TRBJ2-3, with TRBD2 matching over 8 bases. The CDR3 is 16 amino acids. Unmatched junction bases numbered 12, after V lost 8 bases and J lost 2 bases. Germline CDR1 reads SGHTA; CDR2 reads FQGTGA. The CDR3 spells CASGKTQAGVTDTQYF. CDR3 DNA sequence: TGTGCCAGCGGAAAAACCCAAGCGGGAGTCACAGATACGCAGTATTTT.

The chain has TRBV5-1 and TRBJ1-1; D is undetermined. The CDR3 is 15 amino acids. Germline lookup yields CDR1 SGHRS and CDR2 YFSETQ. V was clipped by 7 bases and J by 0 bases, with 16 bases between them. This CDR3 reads CASGPVNGMNTEAFF. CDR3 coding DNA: TGCGCCAGCGGCCCGGTTAACGGCATGAACACTGAAGCTTTCTTT.

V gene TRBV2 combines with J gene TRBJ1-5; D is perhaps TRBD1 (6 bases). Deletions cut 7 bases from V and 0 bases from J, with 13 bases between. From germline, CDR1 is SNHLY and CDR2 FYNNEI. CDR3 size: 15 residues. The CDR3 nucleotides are TGTGCCAGCAATCGGGACACCAATAGCAATCAGCCCCAGCATTTT. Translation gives CASNRDTNSNQPQHF. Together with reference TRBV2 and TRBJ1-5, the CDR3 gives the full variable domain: EPEVTQTPSHQVTQMGQEVILRCVPISNHLYFYWYRQILGQKVEFLVSFYNNEISEKSEIFDDQFSVERPDGSNFTLKIRSTKLEDSAMYFCASNRDTNSNQPQHFGDGTRLSIL.

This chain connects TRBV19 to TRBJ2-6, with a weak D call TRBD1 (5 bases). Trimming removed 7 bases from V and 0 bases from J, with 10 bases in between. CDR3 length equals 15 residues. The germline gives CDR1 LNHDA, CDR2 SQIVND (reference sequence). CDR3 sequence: CASTQGHSGANVLTF. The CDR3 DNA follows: TGTGCCAGTACTCAAGGACACTCTGGGGCCAACGTCCTGACTTTC. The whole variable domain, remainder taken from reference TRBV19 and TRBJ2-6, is DGGITQSPKYLFRKEGQNVTLSCEQNLNHDAMYWYRQDPGQGLRLIYYSQIVNDFQKGDIAEGYSVSREKKESFPLTVTSAQKNPTAFYLCASTQGHSGANVLTFGAGSRLTVL.